The source of this T cell receptor (beta chain) is a study of blood T cells in healthy people across ages. Donation came from healthy Caucasian individuals in Russia who were aged about 6 to 100. Extraction yielded at least 5 micrograms of total RNA per sample. V was clipped by 3 bases and J by 0 bases, with 9 bases between them. The CDR3 totals 15 residues. CDR1 and CDR2 from the germline V gene are SGHTA and FQGNSA. This clonotype was detected only a few times. The second PCR ran about 7 to 12 cycles with a sample-barcoded 5' primer and J-beta primers. The template-switch adaptor was a 5' adaptor with 12 random nucleotides. It tagged each cDNA molecule. CDR3-containing paired-end reads numbering at least 2.5 million came from each sample. One entry per CDR3 protein results from TCRdb running MiXCR on the 5' RACE reads. This sample has 1,800,000 or so distinct CDR3 sequences, with 39% found just once.

The sample comprised blood. The J gene is TRBJ2-1, the V gene TRBV7-2; D gene uncertain. The source of this sequence is a human donor in good health. The CDR3 loop is CASSFDLFSYNEQFF. CDR3 nucleotides: TGTGCCAGCAGCTTCGACTTATTCTCCTACAATGAGCAGTTCTTC.